This T cell receptor (beta chain) derives from a study of CD8 T cells in ankylosing spondylitis. Study-wide points: Seemingly distinctive of ankylosing spondylitis blood was a TCR beta motif formed by eight highly homologous variants. Reportedly, significant enrichment of disease-linked clones occurred in matched ankylosing spondylitis synovial fluid. Clones linked to disease, bearing a CD8+ phenotype, were relatively rare in peripheral blood.

This clonotype was found many times. Antigen: not known. As the method for making TCR beta libraries, quantitative 5'-RACE with molecular barcodes was used. MiXCR was run by TCRdb on the 5' RACE reads, yielding one entry per CDR3 protein. The sample lists about 160,000 distinct CDR3 sequences, approximately 20% occurring once. Trimming removed 0 bases from V and 5 bases from J; junction bases left unmatched: 3. Germline V gives CDR1 ENHRY, CDR2 SYGVKD. The length of the CDR3 is 16 residues. The gene calls are TRBV10-3 and TRBJ2-1, with 11 bases aligning to TRBD2. Sample: blood, either unsorted or a sorted T cell fraction (not recorded which). This clonotype originated in a male donor with ankylosing spondylitis or in good health (not recorded which). CDR3 bases: TGTGCCATCAGTGAGTCCACTAGCGGGAGTCACAATGAGCAGTTCTTC. It specifies CAISESTSGSHNEQFF.